This note documents a single T cell receptor beta chain sequence. It has no known antigen specificity. Qualities for individual bases were not recorded, and no much larger clone is one base off. Blood samples were collected up to 4 times in the first month after transplant and then at least monthly when available. This record comes from a study of graft-versus-host responses after intestinal transplantation (TCRdb year 2021). Study-wide context: The transplants that recipients got were multivisceral, liver-intestinal, or isolated intestinal. Every recipient was given anti-thymocyte globulin induction, then maintenance tacrolimus and steroids for 2 to 4 years. Graft-versus-host and host-versus-graft alloreactive T cell clones were tracked in the graft, circulation and bone marrow after intestinal transplantation using bulk TCR-beta CDR3 sequencing. To identify alloreactive clones, pre-transplant mixed lymphocyte reaction products were sequenced and compared with unstimulated pre-transplant donor and recipient T cells. The cohort enrolled 20 to 25 intestinal transplant recipients including one retransplant, and a few patients lacking pretransplant specimens were excluded. A peak of at least 4% donor T cells among recipient peripheral blood mononuclear cells was the definition used for donor T cell macrochimerism. Samples from a few later patients were sequenced in-house on an Illumina MiSeq with MiXCR processing rather than by the commercial service.

Here is what the overall study found, with its caveats: Peak levels of circulating GvH clones were associated with declines in HvG clones early after transplant. Conclusions were limited by the relatively low number and heterogeneity of intestinal transplant patients. GvH clones turned up in recipient bone marrow, with some appearing earlier in ileal mucosa or blood, a pattern consistent with an intestinal mucosal origin. In the allografts of patients with donor T cell macrochimerism, GvH to HvG T cell clonal ratios were high.

According to the germline V gene, CDR1 reads KGHSH and CDR2 reads LQKENI. Counted from cysteine to phenylalanine, this CDR3 has 14 amino acids. The sequence is cut down to CDR3 DNA, 42 bases in frame from base 1. Relative to germline, V is missing 7 bases and J is missing 4 bases, with 8 bases of the junction outside any gene match. The method was the immunoSEQ multiplex PCR assay. Adaptive Biotechnologies carried out high-throughput TCR-beta CDR3 sequencing of genomic DNA for most patients. Concerning the study's data processing: TCR sequencing data for roughly 18 patients were retrieved from Adaptive's ImmunoSEQ software; a few other patients were processed with MiXCR and VDJtools. CDR3 nucleotide sequences shared between donor and recipient were removed because their origin could not be assigned. At least 2-fold expansion over unstimulated cells and a minimum CFSE-low frequency of 0.002% (template counts) or 0.001% (read counts) were required for clones to be classified as alloreactive. Clones detected in sequenced pre-transplant spleen, lymph node, or MLR CFSE-low populations of the donor or recipient were defined as mappable. The cumulative frequency of alloreactive clones was calculated as a percentage of all sequences, weighted by copy number. This is the immuneACCESS table as TCRdb keeps it, with only in-frame sequences that have V and J called. A part of the clones is gone; compared with another copy, unresolved V genes explain less than half, and the rest is unexplained. Clone size and the V and J calls come from that table; the DNA yielded D and trimming. The sample table shows over 35,000 clones, and about 90% are seen once. Over 2% of the sample is in the top ten clones.

Sequenced material: PBMCs, taken approximately 320 days after intestinal transplant. The chain employs TRBV18 and TRBJ1-2; 8 bases in the middle match TRBD1. This receptor was obtained from a human patient who received an intestinal transplant, so some T cells may come from the graft donor. The encoded CDR3 is CASLGTGLPYGYTF. The nucleotides are TGTGCCAGCTTAGGGACAGGCCTTCCCTATGGCTACACCTTC.